This TCR beta chain was profiled in a study of blood T cell repertoires in COVID-19. In the study overall: From the United States, Italy and Spain came samples of acute and convalescent COVID-19.

Using immunoSEQ multiplex PCR, the repertoire was profiled, and TCRdb retains in-frame clones only, with some absent. The table has 300,000 or so clones, approximately 89% seen once. The CDR3 has 18 residues. Looked up from germline, CDR1 is MDHEN and CDR2 is SYDVKM. V was clipped by 7 bases and J by 6 bases; unmatched bases: 19. The sample comprised PBMCs or T cells enriched from blood (not recorded which). V usage is TRBV28 and J usage is TRBJ1-5, with 9 bases fitting TRBD1. The clonotype comes from a woman aged 45-60 years who had been exposed to COVID-19. CDR3 nucleotide sequence: TGTGCCAGCAATGCCCCGGGAGAAACAGGGGGCTTCGGTCAGCCCCAGCATTTT. Translated, it gives CASNAPGETGGFGQPQHF.